This record covers a single TCR beta chain. These data belong to a study of shared clonotypes between healthy human individuals. This CDR3 is 17 amino acids long. V gave up 0 bases and J gave up 2 bases, with 14 bases separating them. Germline CDR1 MGHRA, CDR2 YSYEKL. Profiled with immunoSEQ multiplex PCR; TCRdb holds only in-frame clones, not every one. The sample lists about 770,000 clones, 55% to 75% seen once, with approximately 1.8% in the top ten. The TCR was taken from a woman in her twenties or thirties in good health. The chain has TRBV4-1 and TRBJ2-1, with D perhaps matching TRBD2 (5 bases). The sample taken for sequencing was memory CD4+ T cells sorted from blood. Stated subset: CD45RA-negative fraction. The CDR3, as DNA: TGCGCCAGCAGCCAAGAGCGGCGGACTTGGACCTACAATGAGCAGTTCTTC. Amino acids: CASSQERRTWTYNEQFF.